The 21 T cell receptor beta chains reported below all come from one sample, sequenced in a study of cytomegalovirus exposure and HLA in healthy donors. Both 60 Vbeta primers and 13 Jbeta primers went into the PCR. TCRdb's table, derived via immunoSEQ multiplex PCR, lists solely in-frame clones and lacks some. The profile shows some 200,000 clones, approximately 90% of them singletons. The sample was PBMCs. Source of these receptors: a woman aged 18-30 years in good health and CMV-seronegative.

Only one count was recorded for this clone. The chain carries TRBV6-5 and TRBJ2-4; TRBD1 aligns across 8 bases. The CDR3 has 16 residues. CDR1 and CDR2 from the germline V gene are MNHEY and SVGAGI. Trimming took 3 bases from V and 5 from J; bases not matched to a gene: 9. This CDR3 is CASSYSAGGGQNIQYF. DNA of the CDR3: TGTGCCAGCAGTTATTCTGCAGGGGGCGGACAAAACATTCAGTACTTC.

V is TRBV7-2 and J is TRBJ2-7, with TRBD2 identical over 7 bases. The CDR3 length is 15 residues. Germline V gives CDR1 SGHTA, CDR2 FQGNSA. V was clipped by 1 base and J by 5 bases; unmatched bases: 8. CDR3 DNA: TGTGCCAGCAGCTTAGGCGGGAGTCTCGGGAACGAGCAGTACTTC. Translating it yields CASSLGGSLGNEQYF.

The chain links TRBV5-8 to TRBJ2-5; 13 nucleotides line up with TRBD2. CDR3 length: 17 residues. CDR1 is SGHTS, CDR2 YDEGEE, per germline. V lost 3 bases to trimming and J lost 2 bases; unmatched junction nucleotides: 7. As DNA, the CDR3 is TGTGCCAGCAGCTGGGGGGGGACTAGCGGGGATCAAGAGACCCAGTACTTC. It specifies CASSWGGTSGDQETQYF.

V and J are TRBV7-9 and TRBJ2-2; 7 bases agree with TRBD1. The ends lost 2 bases at V and 6 bases at J; junction bases unmatched: 6. The CDR3 is made up of 15 amino acids. Germline V gene sequence: CDR1 SEHNR, CDR2 FQNEAQ (reference sequence). CDR3 sequence (DNA): TGTGCCAGCAGCTTATCGACAGGGTTGGCCGGGGAGCTGTTTTTT. This translates into CASSLSTGLAGELFF.

This clone was found once. The chain recombines TRBV7-9 with TRBJ1-1; the match to TRBD1 covers 9 bases. The CDR3 covers 13 residues. The germline V gene encodes CDR1 SEHNR and CDR2 FQNEAQ (reference sequence). V was pared by 4 bases and J by 10 bases, with 7 bases of the junction left unmatched. CDR3 sequence: CASSSAGTGRAFF. CDR3 sequence (DNA): TGTGCCAGCAGCTCCGCCGGGACAGGGAGAGCTTTCTTT.

The J gene is TRBJ2-1, the V gene TRBV4-2; D is possibly TRBD2 (5 bases). V was trimmed by 4 bases and J by 7 bases, leaving 14 bases between them. The CDR3 covers 14 residues. CDR1 is LGHNA, CDR2 YNFKEQ, per germline. The CDR3: CASSPTLVMNEQFF. For the CDR3, the DNA is TGTGCCAGCAGCCCCACACTAGTTATGAATGAGCAGTTCTTC.

This sequence joins TRBV6-4 and TRBJ1-2, with 9 bases aligning to TRBD1. The CDR3 is 14 residues long. Germline values: CDR1 MRHNA, CDR2 SNTAGT. V trimming: 4 bases; J trimming: 2 bases; junction bases outside the gene matches: 2. Written as DNA, the CDR3 is TGTGCCAGCAGTGCGACAGGGGGGAACTATGGCTACACCTTC. Amino acids: CASSATGGNYGYTF.

The gene calls are TRBV5-8 and TRBJ2-7, with TRBD2 matching over 13 bases. The CDR3 has 14 residues. Germline values: CDR1 SGHTS, CDR2 YDEGEE. Trimming removed 6 bases from V and 10 bases from J; junction bases left unmatched: 10. The CDR3 is CASIWTSGRLVQYF. CDR3 bases: TGTGCCAGCATATGGACTAGCGGGAGATTGGTACAGTACTTC. The whole variable domain, remainder taken from reference TRBV5-8 and TRBJ2-7, is EAGVTQSPTHLIKTRGQQATLRCSPISGHTSVYWYQQALGLGLQFLLWYDEGEERNRGNFPPRFSGRQFPNYSSELNVNALELEDSALYLCASIWTSGRLVQYFGPGTRLTVT.

The chain uses TRBV4-3 and TRBJ2-5, with 16 bases matching TRBD2. Germline trimming cut 3 bases from V and 4 bases from J; bases unmatched to any gene: 17. The CDR3 is made up of 21 amino acids. Germline V lookup: CDR1 LGHNA, CDR2 YSLEER. The CDR3 reads CASSHFRGLAGGRGVTETQYF. CDR3 nucleotide sequence: TGCGCCAGCAGCCACTTCAGGGGACTAGCGGGGGGGCGAGGAGTAACAGAGACCCAGTACTTC.

V gene TRBV10-3 combines with J gene TRBJ2-3; TRBD2 aligns across 9 bases. This CDR3 has 19 residues. From germline, CDR1 is ENHRY and CDR2 SYGVKD. V was clipped by 10 bases and J by 4 bases; unmatched bases: 24. The CDR3 loop reads CATARALVIAGEGADTQYF. The CDR3 nucleotides are TGTGCCACCGCACGGGCGTTAGTGATAGCGGGAGAAGGGGCAGATACGCAGTATTTT.

This sequence joins TRBV13 and TRBJ2-7; D is possibly TRBD2 (6 bases). The CDR3 is made up of 15 amino acids. Germline CDR1 PRHDT, CDR2 FYEKMQ (reference sequence). Trimming shortened V by 1 base and J by 12 bases, and 22 bases separated the two germline ends. CDR3 sequence (DNA): TGTGCCAGCAGCTTAGTTGGGACTCAAGTCCTTGGCGCGTACTTC. It specifies CASSLVGTQVLGAYF.

The chain has TRBV19 and TRBJ1-1; a possible D gene is TRBD1 (6 bases). The V end was cut by 7 bases, the J end by 3 bases, with 12 bases between. The CDR3 sequence is 13 residues long. Germline V gives CDR1 LNHDA, CDR2 SQIVND (reference sequence). The CDR3 sequence is CASMDRFHTEAFF. CDR3 coding DNA: TGTGCCAGTATGGACAGATTTCACACTGAAGCTTTCTTT.

The rearrangement links TRBV6-1 to TRBJ2-3; TRBD2 might be the D (5 bases). CDR1 MNHNS and CDR2 SASEGT come from the germline V gene. This CDR3 has 15 residues. Trimming stripped 1 base from V and 3 bases from J, with 11 bases between. CDR3 loop: CASSEVPGSTDTQYF. In nucleotides, the CDR3 is TGTGCCAGCAGTGAAGTTCCGGGGAGTACAGATACGCAGTATTTT.

This chain joins TRBV9 and TRBJ1-2; 8 bases are a match to TRBD1. This CDR3 has 16 amino acids. Germline V lookup: CDR1 SGDLS, CDR2 YYNGEE. V was clipped by 4 bases and J by 0 bases; unmatched bases: 8. In DNA, the CDR3 is TGTGCCAGCAGCCCCTGGACAGGGACGACTAACTATGGCTACACCTTC. Translated, it gives CASSPWTGTTNYGYTF.

The CDR3 DNA reads TGCGCCAGCAGCCCGGACAGATCTTACACCATATATTTT. It translates to CASSPDRSYTIYF. The rearrangement uses TRBV5-1 and TRBJ1-3; D perhaps matches TRBD1 (6 bases). Germline V gene lookup returns CDR1 SGHRS and CDR2 YFSETQ. The CDR3 covers 13 residues. Trimming took 4 bases from V and 8 from J, leaving 13 bases between them.

The gene calls are TRBV19 and TRBJ2-7; D is possibly TRBD1 (5 bases). V lost 10 bases and J lost 1, with 14 bases in between. Per the germline V gene, CDR1 is LNHDA and CDR2 is SQIVND (reference sequence). The CDR3 is 13 amino acids. CDR3 loop: CATADTPSYEQYF. As DNA, the CDR3 is TGTGCCACTGCGGACACTCCTTCCTACGAGCAGTACTTC.

CDR3 coding DNA: TGTGCCACCCAAAGCCCCGAGAATTCACCCCTCCACTTT. It translates to CATQSPENSPLHF. The chain links TRBV2 to TRBJ1-6; D ambiguous. The CDR3 loop spans 13 amino acids. The germline gives CDR1 SNHLY, CDR2 FYNNEI. V was pared by 10 bases and J by 7 bases, with 14 bases between.

This clone was found a few times. The chain links TRBV9 to TRBJ2-1; 7 nucleotides line up with TRBD2. The V gene end was trimmed by 2 bases and the J gene end by 9 bases; junction bases not matched to a gene: 8. Germline V gene data show CDR1 as SGDLS and CDR2 as YYNGEE. The CDR3 spans 14 residues. CDR3 nucleotides: TGTGCCAGCAGCGTGGCTGGCGGGAGTGGTGAGCAGTTCTTC. As protein: CASSVAGGSGEQFF.

The gene calls are TRBV27 and TRBJ1-4, with 8 positions matching TRBD1. Germline trimming cut 9 bases from V and 6 bases from J; bases unmatched to any gene: 9. The CDR3 extends over 14 amino acids. Germline V gene data show CDR1 as MNHEY and CDR2 as SMNVEV (reference sequence). CDR3: CASRTGGGYEKLFF. The CDR3 nucleotides read TGTGCCAGTCGCACAGGGGGTGGTTATGAAAAACTGTTTTTT.

The chain employs TRBV27 and TRBJ2-2; 7 nucleotides match TRBD1. This CDR3 comprises 16 residues. With V trimmed by 5 bases and J by 0 bases, 6 bases remained unmatched. Germline CDR1 MNHEY, CDR2 SMNVEV (reference sequence). The DNA for the CDR3 is TGTGCCAGCAGTCCCCAGGGGACAGCGAACACCGGGGAGCTGTTTTTT. Translation gives CASSPQGTANTGELFF.

This chain uses TRBV6-5 with TRBJ1-3; D is unclear. Trimming took 7 bases from V and 2 from J, leaving 15 bases between them. Germline V gene data show CDR1 as MNHEY and CDR2 as SVGAGI. This CDR3 has 15 amino acids. The CDR3 sequence: CASIEDGSTGNTIYF. The CDR3 nucleotides read TGTGCCAGCATCGAGGACGGGAGTACTGGAAACACCATATATTTT.